The clone carrying this TCR beta chain has a single count. What it recognizes is unknown. These data come from a study of T-cell memory formation after mild COVID-19. Overall study context: TCR clusters were largely donor specific.

TCRdb analysed the 5' RACE reads with MiXCR anew, one entry per CDR3 protein. The data hold 500,000 to 550,000 distinct CDR3 sequences, with roughly 21% observed a single time. Study results and caveats: CD4+ contracting clones were found mainly in CM and EM, and CD8+ ones in EMRA.

V lost 9 bases to trimming and J lost 5 bases; unmatched junction nucleotides: 13. This CDR3 region has 16 residues. The V gene's germline CDR1 is KGHDR and CDR2 SFDVKD. This receptor was taken from an adult woman who had mild COVID-19 (a few samples of this study predate the infection). Cell type and time point are not known. The sample taken for sequencing was PBMCs or a T cell subset sorted from them (not recorded which). The genes are TRBV24-1 and TRBJ1-5, with 9 bases aligning to TRBD1. In nucleotides, the CDR3 is TGTGCCACCCAACAAGCGCCGGGACAGGGTGATCAGCCCCAGCATTTT. Translated, it gives CATQQAPGQGDQPQHF.